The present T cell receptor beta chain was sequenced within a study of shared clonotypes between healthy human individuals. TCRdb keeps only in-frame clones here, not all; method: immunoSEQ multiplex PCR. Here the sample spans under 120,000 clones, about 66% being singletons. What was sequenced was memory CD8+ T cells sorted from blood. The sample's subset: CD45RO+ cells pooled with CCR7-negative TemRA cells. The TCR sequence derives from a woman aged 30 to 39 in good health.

CDR3 nucleotides: TGTGCCAGCAGCCAAGTGGTGGAGCGGGATGAGCAGTTCTTC. Its translation is CASSQVVERDEQFF. The genes are TRBV4-2 and TRBJ2-1; a weak D match, TRBD2 (6 bases). Germline V gene lookup returns CDR1 LGHNA and CDR2 YNFKEQ. The ends were cut back, 1 base at V and 8 bases at J, with 12 bases in the middle. The CDR3 runs to 14 residues.